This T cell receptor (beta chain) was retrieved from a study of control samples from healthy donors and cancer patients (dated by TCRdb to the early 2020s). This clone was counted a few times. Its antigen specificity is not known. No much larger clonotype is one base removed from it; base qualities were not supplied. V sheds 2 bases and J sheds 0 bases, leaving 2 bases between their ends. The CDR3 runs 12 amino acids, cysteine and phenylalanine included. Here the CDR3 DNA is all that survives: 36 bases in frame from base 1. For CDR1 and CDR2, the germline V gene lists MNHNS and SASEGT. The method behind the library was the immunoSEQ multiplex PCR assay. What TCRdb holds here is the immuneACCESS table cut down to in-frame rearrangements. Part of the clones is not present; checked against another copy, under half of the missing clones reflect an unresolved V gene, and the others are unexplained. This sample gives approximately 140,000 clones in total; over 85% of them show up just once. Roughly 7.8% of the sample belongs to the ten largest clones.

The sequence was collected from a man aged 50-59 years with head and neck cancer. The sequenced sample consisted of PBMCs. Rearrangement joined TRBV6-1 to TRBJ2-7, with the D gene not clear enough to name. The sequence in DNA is TGTGCCAGCAGTGAAAGCTCCTACGAGCAGTACTTC. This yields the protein CASSESSYEQYF.